These 2 T cell receptor beta chains came from one sample sequenced in a study of cytomegalovirus exposure and HLA in healthy donors. The study ran its PCR with 60 Vbeta and 13 Jbeta primers. Libraries were prepared by immunoSEQ multiplex PCR; TCRdb keeps only in-frame clonotypes and omits some of them. The sample contains approximately 170,000 clones, roughly 85% of which appear only once. Sample: PBMCs. The source is a boy aged 2 to 9 in good health and CMV-seronegative.

The rearrangement joins TRBV4-1 to TRBJ1-1, with 11 bases identical to TRBD1. Germline trimming cut 2 bases from V and 3 bases from J; bases unmatched to any gene: 8. The V gene's germline CDR1 is MGHRA and CDR2 YSYEKL. The CDR3 runs 17 residues. The DNA of the CDR3 is TGCGCCAGCAGCCAACCAAAGACGGGACAGGGGGACACTGAAGCTTTCTTT. As protein: CASSQPKTGQGDTEAFF.

The chain uses TRBV28 and TRBJ2-7, with 9 nucleotides matching TRBD1. This CDR3 spans 14 amino acids. V shed 9 bases, J shed 5 bases, and the junction held 11 bases outside the gene matches. CDR1 MDHEN and CDR2 SYDVKM come from the germline V gene. The CDR3 bases are TGTGCCAGTTACTCGACCGGGACAGGGAACGAGCAGTACTTC. It specifies CASYSTGTGNEQYF.